This TCR beta chain was documented in a study of blood T cell repertoires in COVID-19. As for the study in general: Samples of COVID-19 (acute and convalescent) were obtained from the United States, Italy and Spain. Sources were T cells, B-cell-depleted T cells, or PBMCs; the material itself was cDNA or gDNA.

Per the authors' pipeline: From reference gene primer amplification, estimates of nucleated cell counts were derived. Assay: immunoSEQ multiplex PCR; the TCRdb copy retains only in-frame clones and omits some. D and trimming were read from the DNA, whereas the V and J calls and clone size are those reported in that table. Among 160,000 or so clones listed, about four fifths were seen once. Trimming took off 2 bases at V and 2 bases at J, with 8 bases between the two ends. The CDR3 sequence is 14 residues long. Germline V gene data show CDR1 as SGDLS and CDR2 as YYNGEE. V usage is TRBV9 and J usage is TRBJ2-1; TRBD2 might be the D (5 bases). The sample was peripheral blood. The TCR comes from a man between 65 and 85 years old with active or convalescent COVID-19. The CDR3 region is CASSVGGPYNEQFF. DNA of the CDR3: TGTGCCAGCAGCGTCGGAGGCCCCTACAATGAGCAGTTCTTC.